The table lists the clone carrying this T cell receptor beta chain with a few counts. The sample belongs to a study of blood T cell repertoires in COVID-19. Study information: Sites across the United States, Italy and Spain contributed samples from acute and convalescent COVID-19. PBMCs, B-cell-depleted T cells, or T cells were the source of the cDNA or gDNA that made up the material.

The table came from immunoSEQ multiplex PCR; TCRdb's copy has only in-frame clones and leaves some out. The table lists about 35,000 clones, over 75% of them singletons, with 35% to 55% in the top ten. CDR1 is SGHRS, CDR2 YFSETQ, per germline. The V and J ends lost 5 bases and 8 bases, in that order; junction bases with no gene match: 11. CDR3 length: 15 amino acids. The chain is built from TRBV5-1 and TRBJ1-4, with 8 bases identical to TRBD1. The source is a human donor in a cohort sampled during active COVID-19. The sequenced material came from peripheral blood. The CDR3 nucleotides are TGCGCCAGCAGTTCCGATCCCGGGACAGGAGAAAAACTGTTTTTT. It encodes CASSSDPGTGEKLFF.